This TCR beta chain comes out of a study of shared clonotypes between healthy human individuals. Study-wide context: Each donor's CD8 memory used one plate, CD8 naive two, each CD4 subset three.

CD8 cells classed as naive were CD45RO-negative and positively selected for CCR7, excluding terminally differentiated effector memory CD45RA+ cells. A note on this clone: Its antigen remains unidentified.

Sequencing used immunoSEQ multiplex PCR; TCRdb keeps in-frame clones, though not all of them. This table holds over 800,000 clones, over 90% found once. Study results and caveats: An anticipated effect of sequencing depth on clonotype sharing among donors was recognized. The study sampled only blood, and tissue repertoires likely differ. The generation probabilities recorded for non-shared clonotypes fell below those of clonotypes shared by all four donors.

Losses at the gene ends were 2 bases for V and 5 bases for J; bases not matched to a gene: 5. Germline V gives CDR1 SGHDN, CDR2 FVKESK. CDR3 length: 15 amino acids. Sequenced sample: naive CD8+ T cells sorted from blood. V gene TRBV14 combines with J gene TRBJ2-7; 11 nucleotides match TRBD2. The sequence was obtained from a man aged 25 to 40 in good health. DNA of the CDR3: TGTGCCAGCAGCCAATTACTAGCGGGAGCCCACGAGCAGTACTTC. It is translated as CASSQLLAGAHEQYF.